These T cell receptor beta chains were read from a single sample in a study of blood T cell repertoires in COVID-19. The assay was immunoSEQ multiplex PCR, and TCRdb's table has in-frame clones only and misses some. The table records roughly 190,000 clones, approximately 80% of them present only once. Sequenced input: PBMCs or T cells enriched from blood (not recorded which). Receptors were obtained from a man aged 35 to 55 who had recovered from COVID-19. CDR3s include the opening cysteine and the closing phenylalanine or tryptophan.

v_call	j_call	cdr3_aa
TRBV6-2/TRBV6-3	TRBJ2-5	CASSFREGQVTQYF
TRBV4-1	TRBJ1-2	CASSQDRDRDYGYTF
TRBV19	TRBJ1-1	CASSIDAGFLMNTEAFF
TRBV11-2	TRBJ2-1	CASSFSSGMNSYNEQFF
TRBV28	TRBJ1-5	CASSLGTGTSNQPQHF
TRBV11-1	TRBJ2-1	CASSSFSGSDEQFF
TRBV4-3	TRBJ1-2	CASSQGWTARGGYTF
TRBV11-1	TRBJ2-3	CASSLESSGSDTQYF
TRBV11-1	TRBJ2-1	CASGLRSYNEQFF
TRBV6-4	TRBJ2-5	CASSDLTYRDSWKTQYF
TRBV7-3	TRBJ2-1	CASSLAGSEYNEQFF
TRBV29-1	TRBJ2-5	CSVEAGGETQYF
TRBV11-3	TRBJ2-3	CASSFGYGTDTQYF
TRBV27	TRBJ2-7	CASADLMGDHYEQYF
TRBV7-2	TRBJ1-2	CASSQVWTGVDGYTF
TRBV11-2	TRBJ2-7	CASSLSAGTYEQYF
TRBV12-3/TRBV12-4	TRBJ1-1	CASSLTGETEAFF
TRBV7-2	TRBJ1-3	CASSFSLVGSGNTIYF
TRBV6-1	TRBJ2-6	CASSVGQGGVGANVLTF
TRBV29-1	TRBJ1-2	CSAGGDGYTF
TRBV7-2	TRBJ1-3	CASSFSGRGNTIYF
TRBV2	TRBJ1-2	CASTDGSMDGYTF
TRBV4-3	TRBJ2-3	CASSHASSGGTDTQYF
TRBV18	TRBJ2-4	CASSPLQTSGDIQYF
TRBV20-1	TRBJ1-2	CSASRGGRSGYTF
TRBV11-2	TRBJ2-3	CASRAKPGLTDTQYF
TRBV24-1	TRBJ2-1	CATSESGRAYNEQFF
TRBV9	TRBJ1-2	CASSQAPRDGYTF
TRBV19	TRBJ1-2	CASSLTGTMYGYTF
TRBV28	TRBJ2-1	CASSSIGQGVNEQFF
TRBV4-3	TRBJ1-6	CASSQDMGSQSPLHF
TRBV19	TRBJ1-5	CASSTGTGAWGNQPQHF
TRBV14	TRBJ2-3	CASSRLLTDTQYF
TRBV6-5	TRBJ1-2	CASSSPGTGLIGYTF
TRBV4-2	TRBJ1-1	CASSQGGSNTEAFF
TRBV7-8	TRBJ1-1	CASLTGAGNTEAFF
TRBV23-1	TRBJ2-7	CASIPYDSSYEQYF
TRBV4-1	TRBJ2-1	CASADSSYNEQFF
TRBV12-3/TRBV12-4	TRBJ2-2	CASSYTGELFF